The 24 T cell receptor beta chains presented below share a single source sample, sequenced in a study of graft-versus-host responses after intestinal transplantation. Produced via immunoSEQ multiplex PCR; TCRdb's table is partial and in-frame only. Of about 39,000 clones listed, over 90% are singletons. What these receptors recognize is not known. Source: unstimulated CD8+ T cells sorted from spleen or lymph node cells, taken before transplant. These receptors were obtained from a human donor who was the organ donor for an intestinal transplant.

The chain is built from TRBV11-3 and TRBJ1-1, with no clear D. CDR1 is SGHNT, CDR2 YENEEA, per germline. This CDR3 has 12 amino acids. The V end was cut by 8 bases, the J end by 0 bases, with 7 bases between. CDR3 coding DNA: TGTGCCAGCGGAAAGGTGAACACTGAAGCTTTCTTT. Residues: CASGKVNTEAFF.

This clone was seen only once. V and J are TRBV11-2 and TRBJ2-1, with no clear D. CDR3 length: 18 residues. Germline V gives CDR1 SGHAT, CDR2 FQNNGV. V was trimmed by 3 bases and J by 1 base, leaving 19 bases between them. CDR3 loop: CASSFFVRLGSSYNEQFF. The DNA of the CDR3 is TGTGCCAGCAGCTTTTTCGTCCGACTGGGGTCTTCCTACAATGAGCAGTTCTTC.

The CDR3 DNA reads TGTGCCAGCGCCCGGGACAGGGAAACCAAAGATCGGACCGGGGAGCTGTTTTTT. Translated: CASARDRETKDRTGELFF. The genes are TRBV28 and TRBJ2-2; 9 bases are shared with TRBD1. Germline CDR1 and CDR2: MDHEN and SYDVKM. The J segment lost 5 bases and the V segment lost 8 bases, leaving 18 bases of the junction unmatched. The CDR3 sequence is 18 residues long. The full variable domain, in which reference TRBV28 and TRBJ2-2 provide the parts outside the CDR3, is DVKVTQSSRYLVKRTGEKVFLECVQDMDHENMFWYRQDPGLGLRLIYFSYDVKMKEKGDIPEGYSVSREKKERFSLILESASTNQTSMYLCASARDRETKDRTGELFFGEGSRLTVL.

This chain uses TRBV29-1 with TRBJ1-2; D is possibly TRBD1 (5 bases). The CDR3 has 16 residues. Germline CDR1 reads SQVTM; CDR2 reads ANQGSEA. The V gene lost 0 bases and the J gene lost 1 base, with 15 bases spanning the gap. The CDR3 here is CSVEEFEQVFNYGYTF. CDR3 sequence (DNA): TGCAGCGTTGAAGAATTTGAACAGGTCTTTAACTATGGCTACACCTTC.

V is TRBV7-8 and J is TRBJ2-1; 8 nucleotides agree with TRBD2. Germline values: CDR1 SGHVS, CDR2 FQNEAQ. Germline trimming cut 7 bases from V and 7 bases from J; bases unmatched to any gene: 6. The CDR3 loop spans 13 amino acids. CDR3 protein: CASTISGGNEQFF. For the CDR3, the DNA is TGTGCCAGCACAATATCGGGGGGGAATGAGCAGTTCTTC.

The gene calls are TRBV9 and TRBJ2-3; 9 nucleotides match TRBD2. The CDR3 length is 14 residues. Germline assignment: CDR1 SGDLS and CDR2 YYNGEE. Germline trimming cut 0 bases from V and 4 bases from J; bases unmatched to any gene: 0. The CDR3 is CASSVGGGADTQYF. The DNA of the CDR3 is TGTGCCAGCAGCGTAGGCGGGGGGGCAGATACGCAGTATTTT.

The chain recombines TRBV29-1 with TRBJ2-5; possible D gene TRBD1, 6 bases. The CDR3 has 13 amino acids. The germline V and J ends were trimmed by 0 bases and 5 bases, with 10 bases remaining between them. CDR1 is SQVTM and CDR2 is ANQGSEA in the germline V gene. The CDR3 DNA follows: TGCAGCGTTGAAGACAGGGACATTGAGACCCAGTACTTC. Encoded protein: CSVEDRDIETQYF.

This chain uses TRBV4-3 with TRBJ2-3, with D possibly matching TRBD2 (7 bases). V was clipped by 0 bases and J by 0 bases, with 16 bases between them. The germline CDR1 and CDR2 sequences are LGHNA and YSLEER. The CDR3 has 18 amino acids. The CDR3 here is CASSQDNGGRSSTDTQYF. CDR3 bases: TGCGCCAGCAGCCAAGATAACGGGGGGCGGTCTAGCACAGATACGCAGTATTTT.

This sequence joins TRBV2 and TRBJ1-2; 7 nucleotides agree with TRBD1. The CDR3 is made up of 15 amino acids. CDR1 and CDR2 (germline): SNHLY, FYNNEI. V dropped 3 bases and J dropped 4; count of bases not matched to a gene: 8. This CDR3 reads CASSDIRTGGYGYTF. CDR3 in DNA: TGTGCCAGCAGTGATATCAGGACAGGCGGCTATGGCTACACCTTC.

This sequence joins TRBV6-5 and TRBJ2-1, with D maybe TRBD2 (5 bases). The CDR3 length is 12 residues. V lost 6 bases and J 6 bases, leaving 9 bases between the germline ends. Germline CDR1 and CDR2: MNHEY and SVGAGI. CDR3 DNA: TGTGCCAGCAGCGCCCGGGGCAATGAGCAGTTCTTC. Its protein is CASSARGNEQFF.

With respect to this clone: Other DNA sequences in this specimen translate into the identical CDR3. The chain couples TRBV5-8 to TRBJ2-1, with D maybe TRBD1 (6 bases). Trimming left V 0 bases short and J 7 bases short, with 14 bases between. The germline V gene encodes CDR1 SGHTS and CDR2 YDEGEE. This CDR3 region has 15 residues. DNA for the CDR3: TGTGCCAGCAGCTTGGTCCAGGGGATTGGAAATGAGCAGTTCTTC. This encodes CASSLVQGIGNEQFF.

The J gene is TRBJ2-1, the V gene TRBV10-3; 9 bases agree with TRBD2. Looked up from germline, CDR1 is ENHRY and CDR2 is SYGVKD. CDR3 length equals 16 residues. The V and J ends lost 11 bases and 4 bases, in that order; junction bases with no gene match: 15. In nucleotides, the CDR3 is TGTGCCTCCAGGGCCGCCAGCGGGGGGCTTTACAATGAGCAGTTCTTC. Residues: CASRAASGGLYNEQFF.

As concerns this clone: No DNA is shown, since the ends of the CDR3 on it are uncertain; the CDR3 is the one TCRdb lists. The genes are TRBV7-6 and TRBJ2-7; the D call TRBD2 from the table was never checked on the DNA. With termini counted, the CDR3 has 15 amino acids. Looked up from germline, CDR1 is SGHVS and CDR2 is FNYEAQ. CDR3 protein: CASSILGDGEGEQYF.

The CDR3 spells CASSDDSGANVLTF. Written as DNA, the CDR3 is TGTGCCAGCAGCGACGACTCTGGGGCCAACGTCCTGACTTTC. The chain employs TRBV9 and TRBJ2-6; no definite D call. The V end was cut by 3 bases, the J end by 0 bases, with 4 bases between. The CDR3 has 14 residues. Looked up from germline, CDR1 is SGDLS and CDR2 is YYNGEE.

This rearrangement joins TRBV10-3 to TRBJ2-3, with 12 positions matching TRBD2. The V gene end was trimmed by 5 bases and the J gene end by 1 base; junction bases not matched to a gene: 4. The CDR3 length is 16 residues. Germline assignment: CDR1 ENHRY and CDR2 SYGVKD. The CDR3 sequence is CAISQLAGGRTDTQYF. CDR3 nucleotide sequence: TGTGCCATCAGTCAACTAGCGGGGGGACGCACAGATACGCAGTATTTT.

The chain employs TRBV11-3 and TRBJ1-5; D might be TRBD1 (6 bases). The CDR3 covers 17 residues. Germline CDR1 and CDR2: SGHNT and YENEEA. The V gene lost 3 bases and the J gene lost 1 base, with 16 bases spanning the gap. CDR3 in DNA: TGTGCCAGCAGCTTGGGGGGCAGGGAGGACAGCAATCAGCCCCAGCATTTT. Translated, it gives CASSLGGREDSNQPQHF.

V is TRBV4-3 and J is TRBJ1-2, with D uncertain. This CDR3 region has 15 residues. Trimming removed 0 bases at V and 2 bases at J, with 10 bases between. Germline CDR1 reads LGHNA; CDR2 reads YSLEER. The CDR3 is CASSQDPAGNYGYTF. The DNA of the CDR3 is TGCGCCAGCAGCCAAGATCCAGCAGGCAACTATGGCTACACCTTC.

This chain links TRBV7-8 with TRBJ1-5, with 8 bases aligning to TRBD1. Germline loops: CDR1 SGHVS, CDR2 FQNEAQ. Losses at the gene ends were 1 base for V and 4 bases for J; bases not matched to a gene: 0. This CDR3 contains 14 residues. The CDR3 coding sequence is TGTGCCAGCAGCTTAGGGACAGGGAATCAGCCCCAGCATTTT. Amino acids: CASSLGTGNQPQHF. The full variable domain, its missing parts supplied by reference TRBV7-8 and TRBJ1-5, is GAGVSQSPRYKVAKRGQDVALRCDPISGHVSLFWYQQALGQGPEFLTYFQNEAQLDKSGLPSDRFFAERPEGSVSTLKIQRTQQEDSAVYLCASSLGTGNQPQHFGDGTRLSIL.

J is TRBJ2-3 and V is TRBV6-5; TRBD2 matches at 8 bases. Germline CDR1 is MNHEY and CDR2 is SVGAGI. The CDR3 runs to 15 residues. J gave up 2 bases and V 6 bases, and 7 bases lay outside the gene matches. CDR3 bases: TGTGCCAGCAGGCCACTAGCGGTCTACACAGATACGCAGTATTTT. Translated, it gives CASRPLAVYTDTQYF.

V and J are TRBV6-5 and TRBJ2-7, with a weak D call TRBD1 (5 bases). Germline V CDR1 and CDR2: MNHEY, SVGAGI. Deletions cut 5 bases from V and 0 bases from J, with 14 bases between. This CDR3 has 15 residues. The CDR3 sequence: CASSAFAGSSYEQYF. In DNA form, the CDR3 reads TGTGCCAGCAGTGCATTCGCAGGGTCCTCCTACGAGCAGTACTTC.

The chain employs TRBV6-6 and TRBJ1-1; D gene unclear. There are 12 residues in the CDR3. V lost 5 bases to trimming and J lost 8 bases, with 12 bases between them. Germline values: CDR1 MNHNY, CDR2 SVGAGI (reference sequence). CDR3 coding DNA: TGTGCCAGCAGTCCAACGGGAGTCGAAGCTTTCTTT. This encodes CASSPTGVEAFF.

In DNA, the CDR3 is TGCGCCAGCAGCCTCCCACGGAGCGGGGGGCGGAACGAGCAGTACTTC. Protein: CASSLPRSGGRNEQYF. This chain connects TRBV5-1 to TRBJ2-7; TRBD2 matches at 9 bases. Looked up from germline, CDR1 is SGHRS and CDR2 is YFSETQ. The V and J ends lost 4 bases and 5 bases, in that order; junction bases with no gene match: 13. The CDR3 extends over 16 amino acids.

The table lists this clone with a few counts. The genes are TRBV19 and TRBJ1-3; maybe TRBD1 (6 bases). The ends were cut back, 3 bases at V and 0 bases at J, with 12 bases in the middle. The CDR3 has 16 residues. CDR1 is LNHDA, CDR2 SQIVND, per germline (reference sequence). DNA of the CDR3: TGTGCCAGTAGTATTTGGACAGAAGACTCTGGAAACACCATATATTTT. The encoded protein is CASSIWTEDSGNTIYF.

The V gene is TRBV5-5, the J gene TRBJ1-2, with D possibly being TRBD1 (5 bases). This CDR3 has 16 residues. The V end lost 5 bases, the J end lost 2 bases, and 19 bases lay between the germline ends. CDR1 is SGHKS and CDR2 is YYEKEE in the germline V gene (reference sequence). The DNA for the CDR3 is TGTGCCAGCAGTTCAGCTGAGGGGAGGCCGAACTATGGCTACACCTTC. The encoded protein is CASSSAEGRPNYGYTF.